This T cell receptor (beta chain) was sequenced in a study of T cells after yellow fever vaccination. TCRdb recomputed calls from the 5' RACE reads with MiXCR, one row per CDR3 protein. The sample lists a few hundred thousand distinct CDR3 sequences; 10% to 15% were seen once. Germline-derived CDR1 and CDR2 are SGHRS and YFSETQ. V was clipped by 1 base and J by 2 bases, with 12 bases between them. The CDR3 runs 16 residues. The source was CD4+ T cells sorted from PBMCs, collected 45 days after the yellow fever booster vaccination. V usage is TRBV5-1 and J usage is TRBJ2-2; D may be TRBD1 (5 bases). The clonotype originates from a man aged 25 to 45 who received the YFV17D yellow fever vaccine. The CDR3 DNA is TGCGCCAGCAGCTTGCGTACCGGACAAAACACCGGGGAGCTGTTTTTT. This sequence encodes CASSLRTGQNTGELFF.